This TCR beta chain appears in the sequencing data of a study of blood T cell repertoires in COVID-19. Study details: Donors in the United States, Italy and Spain gave samples during acute or convalescent COVID-19. PBMCs, B-cell-depleted T cells, or T cells were the source of the cDNA or gDNA that made up the material.

Original handling: The authors estimated nucleated cell counts from reference gene primer amplification. Only in-frame clones appear in the TCRdb table, and some are missing; sequencing was by immunoSEQ multiplex PCR. Clone size and the V and J calls come from that table; the DNA yielded D and trimming. The sample includes roughly 250,000 clones, roughly 90% of them seen just once. The CDR3 has 18 residues. Germline V CDR1 and CDR2: SGHNT, YYREEE (reference sequence). V lost 1 base, J lost 4 bases, and 23 bases lay in between. This chain joins TRBV5-4 and TRBJ1-1, with a weak D call TRBD1 (6 bases). The source is a woman aged 30 to 39 with COVID-19, enrolled during active disease. Source material: peripheral blood. CDR3 sequence reads: CASSLNPGDLLRGTEAFF. The CDR3 DNA reads as TGTGCCAGCAGCTTGAATCCAGGGGACCTACTCAGGGGCACTGAAGCTTTCTTT.